The source of this T cell receptor (beta chain) is a study of identical twins. Trimming removed 3 bases from V and 3 bases from J, with 24 bases in between. Germline assignment: CDR1 SQVTM and CDR2 ANQGSEA. The CDR3 loop spans 17 amino acids. This clonotype was found many times. Its antigen is undetermined. TCRdb re-called the 5' RACE reads with MiXCR, one entry per CDR3 protein. Altogether approximately 300,000 distinct CDR3 sequences are present, over 8.5% being singletons, with the ten largest covering about 7.1%. Overall study findings and caveats: The study reached conclusions through statistical analysis that was cross-sectional, not following the same donors. An excess of low generation probability was shown by twin-shared out-of-frame alpha sequences. Part of the zero-insertion signal could reflect confounding by invariant MAIT and iNKT cells. Models, which agreed with sharing between unrelated individuals, nonetheless underestimated the out-of-frame TCR alpha sharing seen in monozygotic twins.

A further study also used this sample, focusing on yellow fever vaccine responses in identical twins.

The sequencing input was CD8+ T cells sorted from blood. This sequence originates from a woman aged 18-35 years in good health. J is TRBJ2-7 and V is TRBV29-1, with D perhaps TRBD1 or TRBD2 (5 bases each). DNA for the CDR3: TGCAGCGTTGAGATAGGATACCGGGACCAACGTTACTACGAGCAGTACTTC. Protein sequence: CSVEIGYRDQRYYEQYF.